Shown below are 24 T cell receptor beta chains from a single sample sequenced in a study of blood T cell repertoires in COVID-19. Repertoires were generated with immunoSEQ multiplex PCR, while TCRdb's copy carries only in-frame clones and drops some. The sample lists tens of thousands of clones; 82% were seen once. The specimen sequenced was peripheral blood. All receptors derive from a human donor in a cohort sampled during active COVID-19.

The V gene is TRBV7-9, the J gene TRBJ1-4; 10 bases fit TRBD1. CDR1 SEHNR and CDR2 FQNEAQ come from the germline V gene (reference sequence). The CDR3 is 15 amino acids. The trim removed 4 bases at V and 3 bases at J, leaving 2 bases unmatched. The DNA for the CDR3 is TGTGCCAGCAGCTCGGGGACAGGGGCTAATGAAAAACTGTTTTTT. Translated: CASSSGTGANEKLFF.

This chain joins TRBV24-1 and TRBJ2-2, with TRBD2 as a possible D gene (5 bases). Germline CDR1 is KGHDR and CDR2 is SFDVKD. The germline V and J ends were trimmed by 0 bases and 8 bases, with 6 bases remaining between them. The CDR3 is 13 residues long. The CDR3 DNA reads as TGTGCCACCAGTGATTTGCGGAGGGGGGAGCTGTTTTTT. It translates to CATSDLRRGELFF.

The genes are TRBV27 and TRBJ2-7; D is possibly TRBD1 (5 bases). The CDR3 sequence is 16 residues long. The ends were cut back, 0 bases at V and 2 bases at J, with 14 bases in the middle. Germline CDR1 and CDR2: MNHEY and SMNVEV (reference sequence). CDR3 DNA: TGTGCCAGCAGTTTATCGTCCACAGGCACTACCTACGAGCAGTACTTC. It codes for CASSLSSTGTTYEQYF.

The chain couples TRBV6-5 to TRBJ1-5; 9 nucleotides agree with TRBD1. Trimming at V came to 4 bases and at J to 4 bases, leaving 2 bases not matched to a gene. CDR3 length: 14 amino acids. In germline, CDR1 is MNHEY, CDR2 SVGAGI. The DNA of the CDR3 is TGTGCCAGCAGTTCTGGACAGGGGAATCAGCCCCAGCATTTT. This encodes CASSSGQGNQPQHF.

J is TRBJ2-5 and V is TRBV3-1 (or the pseudogene TRBV3-2); tentative D call: TRBD2 (5 bases). The V gene lost 2 bases and the J gene lost 5 bases, with 15 bases spanning the gap. Germline CDR1 LGHDT, CDR2 YNNKEL (reference sequence). The CDR3 runs to 15 residues. In DNA form, the CDR3 reads TGTGCCAGCAGCCAACAAGACGGGGTGGGGGAGACCCAGTACTTC. Translated: CASSQQDGVGETQYF.

This clone has only one observation. V and J are TRBV29-1 and TRBJ2-5; 8 positions agree with TRBD1. The CDR3 consists of 12 residues. Germline-derived CDR1 and CDR2 are SQVTM and ANQGSEA. Trimming at V came to 7 bases and at J to 4 bases, leaving 5 bases not matched to a gene. The CDR3 DNA reads TGCAGCGCCCGGGGGACAGGAGAGACCCAGTACTTC. Protein sequence: CSARGTGETQYF.

The rearrangement joins TRBV3-1 (or the pseudogene TRBV3-2) to TRBJ2-4, with a possible D match to TRBD2 (6 bases). Germline CDR1 and CDR2: LGHDT and YNNKEL (reference sequence). This CDR3 has 12 amino acids. The V gene lost 4 bases and the J gene lost 7 bases, with 8 bases spanning the gap. The CDR3 loop is CASSPGTNIQYF. The DNA of the CDR3 is TGTGCCAGCAGCCCTGGGACTAACATTCAGTACTTC.

V and J are TRBV9 and TRBJ2-7, with D maybe TRBD2 (6 bases). Per germline, CDR1 SGDLS and CDR2 YYNGEE. The CDR3 is made up of 14 amino acids. V was shortened by 1 base and J by 6 bases, with 14 bases between the two germline ends. The DNA for the CDR3 is TGTGCCAGCAGCGTATGGGCTAGCGAATCCGAGCAGTACTTC. As protein: CASSVWASESEQYF.

This chain uses TRBV28 with TRBJ1-2, with a possible D match to TRBD1 (6 bases). This CDR3 is 12 amino acids long. The germline V gene has CDR1 MDHEN and CDR2 SYDVKM. V lost 8 bases and J lost 4, with 11 bases in between. The CDR3 nucleotides are TGTGCCAGCGGCGGACAGATCTATGGCTACACCTTC. Translating gives CASGGQIYGYTF.

The J gene is TRBJ2-2, the V gene TRBV6-4, with 7 bases that match TRBD2. Germline assignment: CDR1 MRHNA and CDR2 SNTAGT. This CDR3 spans 16 amino acids. Trimming at V came to 3 bases and at J to 6 bases, leaving 10 bases not matched to a gene. CDR3 in amino acids: CASSDRAGVEAGELFF. As DNA, the CDR3 is TGTGCCAGCAGTGATCGGGCGGGAGTAGAGGCCGGGGAGCTGTTTTTT.

The chain's CDR3 is CASRTAWEGENTEAFF. In DNA form, the CDR3 reads TGTGCCAGCAGGACGGCCTGGGAGGGGGAGAACACTGAAGCTTTCTTT. This chain uses TRBV27 with TRBJ1-1, with D possibly TRBD1 on 6 matching bases. Trimming took 6 bases from V and 1 from J, leaving 18 bases between them. This CDR3 is built from 16 residues. CDR1 and CDR2 from the germline V gene are MNHEY and SMNVEV (reference sequence).

V gene TRBV9 combines with J gene TRBJ1-2, with D unresolved. The CDR3 is 14 residues long. The germline V gene has CDR1 SGDLS and CDR2 YYNGEE. V was cut by 0 bases and J by 2 bases, with 8 bases left in between. The DNA of the CDR3 is TGTGCCAGCAGCGTAGGAGGGATCAACTATGGCTACACCTTC. Protein sequence: CASSVGGINYGYTF. The full variable domain, completed using reference TRBV9 and TRBJ1-2, is DSGVTQTPKHLITATGQRVTLRCSPRSGDLSVYWYQQSLDQGLQFLIQYYNGEERAKGNILERFSAQQFPDLHSELNLSSLELGDSALYFCASSVGGINYGYTFGSGTRLTVV.

The chain is built from TRBV5-1 and TRBJ2-3, with 7 bases aligning to TRBD2. This CDR3 is 16 amino acids long. V dropped 4 bases and J dropped 2; count of bases not matched to a gene: 10. Germline V lookup: CDR1 SGHRS, CDR2 YFSETQ. The CDR3 protein is CASSPSPAGSTDTQYF. Written as DNA, the CDR3 is TGCGCCAGCAGCCCTTCCCCAGCGGGGTCCACAGATACGCAGTATTTT.

The chain couples TRBV2 to TRBJ1-1, with D unclear. Germline values: CDR1 SNHLY, CDR2 FYNNEI. This CDR3 spans 11 amino acids. The V gene lost 10 bases and the J gene lost 2 bases, with 8 bases spanning the gap. The CDR3 nucleotides are TGTGCCACCACAGTAAACACTGAAGCTTTCTTT. Translating it yields CATTVNTEAFF.

The chain couples TRBV3-1 (or the pseudogene TRBV3-2) to TRBJ2-2; 11 bases line up with TRBD2. The CDR3 length is 18 residues. CDR1 and CDR2 (germline): LGHDT, YNNKEL (reference sequence). J gave up 5 bases and V 0 bases, and 8 bases lay outside the gene matches. The CDR3 reads CASSQEGLAGGGTGELFF. DNA for the CDR3: TGTGCCAGCAGCCAAGAGGGGCTAGCGGGGGGCGGTACCGGGGAGCTGTTTTTT.

This chain joins TRBV6-5 and TRBJ2-5; 11 nucleotides agree with TRBD1. CDR1 MNHEY and CDR2 SVGAGI come from the germline V gene. The CDR3 totals 15 residues. V lost 7 bases to trimming and J lost 5 bases; unmatched junction nucleotides: 9. The CDR3 coding sequence is TGTGCCAGCAAAGAAGGGACAGGGGGTCGGGAGACCCAGTACTTC. Protein product: CASKEGTGGRETQYF.

This clone was detected only a few times. This sequence joins TRBV7-2 and TRBJ2-3, with a weak D call TRBD1 (6 bases). Trimming removed 4 bases at V and 3 bases at J, with 23 bases between. The CDR3 runs to 18 residues. The germline CDR1 and CDR2 sequences are SGHTA and FQGNSA. CDR3: CASSSEAPSTRGTDTQYF. In DNA form, the CDR3 reads TGTGCCAGCAGCTCCGAAGCCCCATCCACCAGGGGTACAGATACGCAGTATTTT.

V is TRBV5-4 and J is TRBJ2-7; 7 nucleotides match TRBD1. The CDR3 totals 12 residues. The J segment lost 3 bases and the V segment lost 6 bases, leaving 3 bases of the junction unmatched. Germline V gives CDR1 SGHNT, CDR2 YYREEE (reference sequence). The CDR3 spells CASKGQNYEQYF. CDR3 DNA sequence: TGTGCCAGCAAGGGACAGAACTACGAGCAGTACTTC.

CDR3 residues: CASIPTGGVEQYF. The CDR3 nucleotides are TGCGCCAGCATCCCTACTGGGGGCGTGGAGCAGTACTTC. The chain joins TRBV5-1 to TRBJ2-7; D is perhaps TRBD1 (6 bases). V was cut by 6 bases and J by 7 bases, with 17 bases left in between. The CDR3 runs to 13 residues. Looked up from germline, CDR1 is SGHRS and CDR2 is YFSETQ.

This clone showed up just once. The CDR3 loop is CASSQELRGGNEKLFF. The CDR3 region has the DNA TGTGCCAGCAGCCAAGAGTTACGGGGAGGGAATGAAAAACTGTTTTTT. V is TRBV4-2 and J is TRBJ1-4; D unresolved. The V and J ends lost 0 bases and 5 bases respectively, with 13 bases between them. Germline V CDR1 and CDR2: LGHNA, YNFKEQ. The CDR3 loop spans 16 amino acids.

This rearrangement joins TRBV2 to TRBJ2-3; D unclear. The CDR3 covers 16 residues. Germline CDR1 SNHLY, CDR2 FYNNEI. The germline V and J ends were trimmed by 2 bases and 2 bases, with 14 bases remaining between them. The CDR3 DNA reads as TGTGCCAGCAGTGAAATGGTCTCAGGCAACACAGATACGCAGTATTTT. Translated: CASSEMVSGNTDTQYF.

V usage is TRBV4-3 and J usage is TRBJ2-2, with TRBD1 matching over 7 bases. CDR1 and CDR2 (germline): LGHNA, YSLEER. The CDR3 consists of 14 residues. The trim removed 2 bases at V and 9 bases at J, leaving 6 bases unmatched. The CDR3 coding sequence is TGCGCCAGCAGCCAATCCAGACAGGGCCGGGAGCTGTTTTTT. Its protein product is CASSQSRQGRELFF.

This clone counts as medium-sized (0.01 to 0.1%). This chain links TRBV9 with TRBJ2-5; D is possibly TRBD2 (5 bases). Looked up from germline, CDR1 is SGDLS and CDR2 is YYNGEE. Trimming pared 0 bases from V and 3 bases from J, leaving 12 bases between. The CDR3 has 15 amino acids. CDR3 sequence: CASSVGTVREETQYF. The CDR3 region has the DNA TGTGCCAGCAGCGTAGGGACGGTGAGGGAAGAGACCCAGTACTTC.

This clone occurred a few times. The chain's CDR3 is CASSRQETQYF. Here the CDR3 DNA reads TGCGCCAGCAGCCGTCAAGAGACCCAGTACTTC. J is TRBJ2-5 and V is TRBV5-1; D is undetermined. From germline, CDR1 is SGHRS and CDR2 YFSETQ. The CDR3 has 11 residues. V lost 4 bases and J lost 2, with 3 bases in between.